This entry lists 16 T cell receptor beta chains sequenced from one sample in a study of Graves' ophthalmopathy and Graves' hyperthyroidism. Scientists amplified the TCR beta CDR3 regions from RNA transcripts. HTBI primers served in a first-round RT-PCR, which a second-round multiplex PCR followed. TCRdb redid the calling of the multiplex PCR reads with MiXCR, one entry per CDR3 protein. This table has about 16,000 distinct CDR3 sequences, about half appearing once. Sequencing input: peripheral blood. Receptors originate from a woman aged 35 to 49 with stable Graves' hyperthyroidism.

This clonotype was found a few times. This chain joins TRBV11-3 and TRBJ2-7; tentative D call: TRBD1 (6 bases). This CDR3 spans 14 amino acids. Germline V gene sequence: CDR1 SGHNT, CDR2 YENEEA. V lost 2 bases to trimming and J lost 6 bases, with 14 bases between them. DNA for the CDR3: TGTGCCAGCAGCTTATGGGGGCCTCCCACCGAGCAGTACTTC. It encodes CASSLWGPPTEQYF. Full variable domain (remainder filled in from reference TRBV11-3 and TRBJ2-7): EAGVVQSPRYKIIEKKQPVAFWCNPISGHNTLYWYLQNLGQGPELLIRYENEEAVDDSQLPKDRFSAERLKGVDSTLKIQPAELGDSAVYLCASSLWGPPTEQYFGPGTRLTVT.

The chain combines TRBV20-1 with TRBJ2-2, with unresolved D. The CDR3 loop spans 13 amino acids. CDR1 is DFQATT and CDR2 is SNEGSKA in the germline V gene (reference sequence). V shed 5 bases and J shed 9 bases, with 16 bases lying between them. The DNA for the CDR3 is TGCAGTGCTTACCCGTTGAACATCAGGGAGCTGTTTTTT. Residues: CSAYPLNIRELFF.

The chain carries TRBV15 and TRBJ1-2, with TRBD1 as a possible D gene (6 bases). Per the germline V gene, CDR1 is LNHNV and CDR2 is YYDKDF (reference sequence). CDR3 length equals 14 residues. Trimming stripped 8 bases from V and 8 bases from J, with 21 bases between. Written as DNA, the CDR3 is TGTGCCACCTTAGAACAAGTCGGGGGCCTCGGCTACACCTTC. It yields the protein CATLEQVGGLGYTF.

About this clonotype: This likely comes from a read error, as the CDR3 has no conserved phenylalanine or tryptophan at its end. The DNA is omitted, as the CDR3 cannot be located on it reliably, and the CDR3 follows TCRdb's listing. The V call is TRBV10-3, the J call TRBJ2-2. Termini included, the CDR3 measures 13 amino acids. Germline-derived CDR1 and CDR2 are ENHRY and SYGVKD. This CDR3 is CAISAGNTGELLL.

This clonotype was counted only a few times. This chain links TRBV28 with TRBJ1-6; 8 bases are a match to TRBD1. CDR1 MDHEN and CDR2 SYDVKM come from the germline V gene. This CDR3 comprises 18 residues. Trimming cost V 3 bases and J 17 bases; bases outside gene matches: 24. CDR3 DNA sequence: TGTGCCAGCAGTTTCCCCGGGGCGGGTCGGACAGGGCCTTCTACCGTCCACTTT. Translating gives CASSFPGAGRTGPSTVHF.

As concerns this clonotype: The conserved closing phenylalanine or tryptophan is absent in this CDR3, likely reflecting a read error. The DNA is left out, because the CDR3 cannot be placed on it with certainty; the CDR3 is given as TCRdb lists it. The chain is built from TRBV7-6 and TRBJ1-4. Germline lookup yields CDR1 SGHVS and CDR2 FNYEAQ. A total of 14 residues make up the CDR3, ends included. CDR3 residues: CASSFEATNEKLVL.

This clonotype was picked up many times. The chain's CDR3 is CASGRAVGLAGSHDTQYF. CDR3 coding DNA: TGTGCCAGCGGTCGAGCGGTGGGTCTAGCGGGGTCGCATGATACGCAGTATTTT. The chain has TRBV7-9 and TRBJ2-3; TRBD2 matches 9 bases. The length of the CDR3 is 18 residues. V gave up 8 bases and J gave up 6 bases; unmatched junction bases: 21. Per germline, CDR1 SEHNR and CDR2 FQNEAQ (reference sequence).

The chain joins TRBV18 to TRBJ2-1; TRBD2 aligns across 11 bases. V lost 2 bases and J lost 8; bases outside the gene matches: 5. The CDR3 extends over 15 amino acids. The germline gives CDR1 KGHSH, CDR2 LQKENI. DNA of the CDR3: TGTGCCAGCTCACCAGTAGCGGGAGGGCCCGATGAGCAGTTCTTC. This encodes CASSPVAGGPDEQFF.

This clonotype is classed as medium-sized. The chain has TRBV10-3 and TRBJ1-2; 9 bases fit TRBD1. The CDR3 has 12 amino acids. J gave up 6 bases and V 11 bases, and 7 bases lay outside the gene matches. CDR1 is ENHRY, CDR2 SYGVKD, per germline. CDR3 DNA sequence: TGTGCCGTTACAGGGGGCATTGATGGCTACACCTTC. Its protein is CAVTGGIDGYTF.

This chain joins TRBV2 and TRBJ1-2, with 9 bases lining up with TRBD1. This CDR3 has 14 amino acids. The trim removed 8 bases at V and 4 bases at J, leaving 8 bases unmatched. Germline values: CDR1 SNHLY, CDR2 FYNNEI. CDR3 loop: CASYSGTGTYGYTF. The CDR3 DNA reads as TGTGCCAGCTATTCCGGGACAGGGACCTATGGCTACACCTTC.

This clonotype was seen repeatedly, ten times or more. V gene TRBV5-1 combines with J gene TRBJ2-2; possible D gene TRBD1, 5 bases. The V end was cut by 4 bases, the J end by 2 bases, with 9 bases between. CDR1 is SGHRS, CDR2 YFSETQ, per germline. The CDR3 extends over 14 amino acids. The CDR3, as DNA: TGCGCCAGCAGCACCGGACACAACACCGGGGAGCTGTTTTTT. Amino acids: CASSTGHNTGELFF.

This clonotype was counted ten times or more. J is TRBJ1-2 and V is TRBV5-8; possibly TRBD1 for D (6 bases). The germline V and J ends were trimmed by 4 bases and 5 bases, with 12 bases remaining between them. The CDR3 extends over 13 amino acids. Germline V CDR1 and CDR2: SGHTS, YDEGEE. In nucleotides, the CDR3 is TGTGCCAGCAGCAACAGGGCAGGGTATGGCTACACCTTC. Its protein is CASSNRAGYGYTF.

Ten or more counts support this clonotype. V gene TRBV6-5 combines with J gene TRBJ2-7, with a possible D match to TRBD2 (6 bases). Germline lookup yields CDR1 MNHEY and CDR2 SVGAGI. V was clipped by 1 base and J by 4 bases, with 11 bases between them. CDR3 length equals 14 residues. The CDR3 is CASSYFAGPYEQYF. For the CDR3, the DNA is TGTGCCAGCAGTTACTTCGCGGGACCTTACGAGCAGTACTTC.

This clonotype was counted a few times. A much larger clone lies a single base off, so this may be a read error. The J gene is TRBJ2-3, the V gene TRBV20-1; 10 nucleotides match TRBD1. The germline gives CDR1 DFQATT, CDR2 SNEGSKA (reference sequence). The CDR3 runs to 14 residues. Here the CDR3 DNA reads TGCAGTGCCGGGGACAGGGGATCCACAGAGACGCAGTATTTT. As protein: CSAGDRGSTETQYF.

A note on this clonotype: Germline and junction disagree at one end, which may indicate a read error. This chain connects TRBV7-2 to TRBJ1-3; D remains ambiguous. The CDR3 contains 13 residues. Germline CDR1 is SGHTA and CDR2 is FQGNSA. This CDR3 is CARSLGGGNTINF. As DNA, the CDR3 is TGTGCCAGAAGCTTAGGAGGTGGAAACACCATAAATTTT.

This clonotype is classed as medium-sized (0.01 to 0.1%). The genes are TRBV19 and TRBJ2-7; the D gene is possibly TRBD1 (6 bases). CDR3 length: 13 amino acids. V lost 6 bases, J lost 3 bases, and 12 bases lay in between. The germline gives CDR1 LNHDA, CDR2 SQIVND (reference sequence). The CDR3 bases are TGTGCCAGTAGGGACAGAAGATACTACGAGCAGTACTTC. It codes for CASRDRRYYEQYF.